Sequencing of this T cell receptor (beta chain) was carried out in a study of OX40 agonist ivuxolimab in advanced cancers. Broadly, across the study: Ivuxolimab, which targeted the costimulatory receptor OX40 (CD134), was an agonistic, fully human IgG2 monoclonal antibody. Intravenous ivuxolimab was administered to patients every 2 weeks at six dose levels: 0.01, 0.1, 0.3, 1.5, 3 and 10 mg/kg. Of the 52 patients in dose escalation, about 19 had hepatocellular carcinoma, around 15 had melanoma, 9 had renal cell carcinoma and 9 had head and neck cancer. In the dose-escalation cohort, 82.7% of patients were male, and the mean age was approximately 60 years, with a range of about 23 to 90. Prior anti-PD-1, anti-PD-L1 or anti-CTLA-4 therapy was permitted, and checkpoint inhibitors had been received by about 36% of dose-escalation patients. Partial responses occurred in three dose-escalation patients, of whom one had hepatocellular carcinoma and two had cutaneous melanoma. The purpose of peripheral TCRbeta sequencing was to test whether ivuxolimab changed TCR sequence diversity and led to clonal T-cell expansion. The paper covers the monotherapy dose-escalation part of the phase I ivuxolimab trial, which included N of about 50 patients. General conclusions and limits of the study: In partial responders in the 0.1-3.0 mg/kg groups, normalized peripheral clonal expansion was found to be among the lowest, especially among CD8+ T cells. At doses of 0.1 to 3.0 mg/kg, clonal expansion of both CD4+ and CD8+ blood T cells was observed from baseline to week 6. Low levels of normalized T-cell clonal expansion were also shown by some nonresponding patients. Which antigens the clonally expanded peripheral T cells were specific for was not determined. After ivuxolimab, expanded clones were on average more numerous among CD8+ T cells than among CD4+ T cells.

Genomic DNA was isolated from the sorted cells so that the TCRbeta CDR3 region could be sequenced. TCRbeta CDR3 regions were sequenced using the immunoSEQ Assay. Here the immuneACCESS table is served through TCRdb, limited to in-frame sequences with V and J called. Missing clones are a known gap in these copies; in checked studies unresolved V genes cover under half, and the rest lacks a known reason. Recorded for this sample are 60,000 to 65,000 clones; about 91% of them occurred a single time. About 0.46% of the sample is taken by the ten largest. The trial excluded patients who had a history of autoimmune disease or who were on systemic immunosuppression. In every dose cohort, peripheral blood was drawn for TCR sequencing at baseline, cycle 4 day 1, and cycle 7 day 1. Samples were obtained from an open-label, multicenter, first-in-human phase I dose-escalation trial of ivuxolimab. Adults with locally advanced or metastatic melanoma, renal cell carcinoma, hepatocellular carcinoma or head and neck squamous cell carcinoma were enrolled in the trial. CD4+ and CD8+ T cells were sorted separately from peripheral blood before TCR sequencing.

Trimming takes 4 bases off V and 6 bases off J; junction bases not matched to a gene: 6. Via the germline V gene (reference sequence), CDR1 is MNHNY and CDR2 SVGAGI. The CDR3 runs 14 residues from the cysteine to the phenylalanine. Only CDR3 DNA remains: 42 bases, in frame from the first base. On this clone: Its cognate antigen has yet to be identified. Base qualities are not at hand, and no much larger clone is one base apart.

The sample was CD4+ or CD8+ T cells sorted from blood, taken in a trial of the OX40 agonist ivuxolimab. The receptor was derived from an adult with an advanced solid tumor such as melanoma, head and neck, liver or kidney cancer. The V gene is TRBV6-6 and the J gene is TRBJ1-1; 9 bases in between match TRBD1. This receptor carries the CDR3 CASSSTGGTAEAFF. The DNA reads as follows: TGTGCCAGCAGTTCGACAGGGGGTACCGCTGAAGCTTTCTTT.